This T cell receptor (beta chain) was found in a study of blood T cell repertoires in COVID-19. Across the study: Nucleic acid was either cDNA or gDNA, and it came from T cells, B-cell-depleted T cells, or PBMCs.

TCRdb's table, derived via immunoSEQ multiplex PCR, lists solely in-frame clones and lacks some. This sample has some 240,000 clones, with about 85% found just once. Participants came from some 23 US areas, aged about 18 to 89 years. Someone with COVID-19 had been met by exposed participants within 2 weeks before study entry. The V gene's germline CDR1 is SGHTA and CDR2 FQGTGA. V was trimmed by 2 bases and J by 5 bases, leaving 13 bases between them. The CDR3 is 15 residues long. Sequenced input: PBMCs or T cells enriched from blood (not recorded which). The receptor's source is a woman in her fifties or sixties who had been exposed to COVID-19. The J gene is TRBJ1-5, the V gene TRBV7-3; D gene unclear. The CDR3 DNA follows: TGTGCCAGCAGCTTATCAACGGGGTTTGATCAGCCCCAGCATTTT. It is translated as CASSLSTGFDQPQHF.